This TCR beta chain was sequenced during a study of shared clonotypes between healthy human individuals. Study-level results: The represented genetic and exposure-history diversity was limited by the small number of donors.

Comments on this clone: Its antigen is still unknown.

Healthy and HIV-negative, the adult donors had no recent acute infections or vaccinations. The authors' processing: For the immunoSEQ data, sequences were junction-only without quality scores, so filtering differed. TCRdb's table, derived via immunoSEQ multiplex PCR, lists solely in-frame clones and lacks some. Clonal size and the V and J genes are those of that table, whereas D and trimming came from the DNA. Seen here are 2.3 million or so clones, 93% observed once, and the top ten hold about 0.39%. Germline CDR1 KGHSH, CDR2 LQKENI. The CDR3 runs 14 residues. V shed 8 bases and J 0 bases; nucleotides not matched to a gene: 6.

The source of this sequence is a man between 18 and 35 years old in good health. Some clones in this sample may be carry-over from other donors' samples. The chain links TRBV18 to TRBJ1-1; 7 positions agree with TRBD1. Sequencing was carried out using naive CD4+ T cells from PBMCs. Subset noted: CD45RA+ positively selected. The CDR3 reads CASRGQQVNTEAFF. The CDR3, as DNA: TGTGCCAGCCGGGGACAGCAAGTGAACACTGAAGCTTTCTTT.